Each of the 19 T cell receptor beta chains below was sequenced from the same sample in a study of T cell responses to AZD1222 COVID-19 vaccine. The protocol was immunoSEQ multiplex PCR, while the TCRdb copy is restricted to in-frame clones and leaves out a portion. The sample lists about 100,000 clones, approximately 92% occurring once. Specimen: peripheral blood, collected on day 0 of AZD1222 vaccination. These receptors all stem from an adult in good health.

The CDR3 protein is CASSRQDSYEQYF. The CDR3 nucleotides read TGTGCCAGCAGTCGCCAGGACAGCTACGAGCAGTACTTC. The V and J genes are TRBV27 and TRBJ2-7, with D maybe TRBD1 (6 bases). Trimming removed 5 bases at V and 3 bases at J, with 11 bases between. Per germline, CDR1 MNHEY and CDR2 SMNVEV (reference sequence). CDR3 size: 13 residues.

The V and J genes are TRBV11-3 and TRBJ2-1; 7 bases fit TRBD2. The V segment lost 2 bases and the J segment 4 bases; nucleotides outside the gene matches: 11. Germline V gene lookup returns CDR1 SGHNT and CDR2 YENEEA. The CDR3 totals 17 residues. The CDR3 protein is CASSLYFGGSGYNEQFF. Written as DNA, the CDR3 is TGTGCCAGCAGCTTATATTTCGGCGGGAGTGGTTACAATGAGCAGTTCTTC.

This chain connects TRBV7-2 to TRBJ2-5, with a tentative D call TRBD2 (6 bases). The CDR3 consists of 15 residues. Looked up from germline, CDR1 is SGHTA and CDR2 is FQGNSA. V was trimmed by 1 base and J by 4 bases, leaving 13 bases between them. The CDR3 DNA sequence: TGTGCCAGCAGCTTAGTCGGGAGCCCCATAGAGACCCAGTACTTC. This sequence encodes CASSLVGSPIETQYF.

The rearrangement joins TRBV18 to TRBJ1-5; D remains ambiguous. The CDR3 runs to 16 residues. Per germline, CDR1 KGHSH and CDR2 LQKENI. V lost 3 bases to trimming and J lost 0 bases, with 12 bases between them. The CDR3 DNA follows: TGTGCCAGCTCACCTCTGCAGGCGAGTAGCAATCAGCCCCAGCATTTT. Translating it yields CASSPLQASSNQPQHF.

This clone was seen only once. This chain joins TRBV11-2 and TRBJ2-1, with TRBD2 matching over 11 bases. The germline V gene encodes CDR1 SGHAT and CDR2 FQNNGV. V lost 3 bases to trimming and J lost 10 bases; unmatched junction nucleotides: 8. The length of the CDR3 is 15 residues. CDR3 bases: TGTGCCAGCAGCTTTTCCGGGACTAGCGGTAGAGAGCAGTTCTTC. Residues: CASSFSGTSGREQFF.

The chain carries TRBV30 and TRBJ1-5; tentatively, D is TRBD1 (6 bases). In germline, CDR1 is GTSNPN, CDR2 SVGIG (reference sequence). V was shortened by 1 base and J by 1 base, with 11 bases between the two germline ends. The CDR3 has 15 amino acids. The CDR3 loop reads CAWSDGQPSNQPQHF. CDR3 DNA: TGTGCCTGGAGTGACGGACAGCCAAGCAATCAGCCCCAGCATTTT.

The V gene is TRBV7-3, the J gene TRBJ2-3; D may correspond to TRBD1 or TRBD2 (5 bases each). This CDR3 is built from 15 residues. Trimming left V 4 bases short and J 7 bases short, with 18 bases between. Germline loops: CDR1 SGHTA, CDR2 FQGTGA. The CDR3: CASSWGTNTRNTQYF. DNA of the CDR3: TGTGCCAGCAGCTGGGGGACGAACACCAGAAATACGCAGTATTTT.

This chain links TRBV11-2 with TRBJ2-1; TRBD2 matches at 9 bases. Germline V gene data show CDR1 as SGHAT and CDR2 as FQNNGV. The V gene end was trimmed by 1 base and the J gene end by 10 bases; junction bases not matched to a gene: 5. CDR3 length: 14 amino acids. The CDR3 region is CASSLGSGSGEQFF. The CDR3 nucleotides are TGTGCCAGCAGCTTAGGTAGCGGGAGTGGGGAGCAGTTCTTC.

The chain recombines TRBV7-9 with TRBJ1-2; no clear D. Germline CDR1 reads SEHNR; CDR2 reads FQNEAQ (reference sequence). The CDR3 runs to 14 residues. Trimming stripped 4 bases from V and 0 bases from J, with 9 bases between. CDR3 sequence: CASSSPNSNYGYTF. For the CDR3, the DNA is TGTGCCAGCAGCTCCCCGAATTCTAACTATGGCTACACCTTC.

This clone was picked up one time. This chain uses TRBV5-1 with TRBJ1-2, with TRBD1 matching over 9 bases. Germline CDR1 reads SGHRS; CDR2 reads YFSETQ. Trimming at V came to 4 bases and at J to 5 bases, leaving 6 bases not matched to a gene. This CDR3 is 14 amino acids long. The CDR3 nucleotides are TGCGCCAGCAGCCTTGACAGGGGGGAATATGGCTACACCTTC. Its translation is CASSLDRGEYGYTF. Supplemented by reference TRBV5-1 and TRBJ1-2, the full variable domain reads KAGVTQTPRYLIKTRGQQVTLSCSPISGHRSVSWYQQTPGQGLQFLFEYFSETQRNKGNFPGRFSGRQFSNSRSEMNVSTLELGDSALYLCASSLDRGEYGYTFGSGTRLTVV.

The chain recombines TRBV24-1 with TRBJ1-2, with D perhaps TRBD1 (6 bases). CDR1 and CDR2 from the germline V gene are KGHDR and SFDVKD. CDR3 length equals 14 residues. V was trimmed by 7 bases and J by 4 bases, leaving 15 bases between them. The DNA of the CDR3 is TGTGCCACCAGCGGGGGGCCCTCCCTCTATGGCTACACCTTC. The encoded protein is CATSGGPSLYGYTF.

This clone appeared a few times. CDR3 in amino acids: CASSYSEEQPQYF. The CDR3 nucleotides read TGTGCCAGCAGTTACTCCGAAGAACAGCCCCAGTACTTC. The chain has TRBV6-2 or TRBV6-3 and TRBJ2-5, with D hard to call. The CDR3 has 13 amino acids. Germline CDR1 MNHEY, CDR2 SVGEGT. The germline V and J ends were trimmed by 0 bases and 9 bases, with 11 bases remaining between them.

A single count supports this clone. V usage is TRBV5-1 and J usage is TRBJ1-2; D gene uncertain. Trimming removed 0 bases from V and 3 bases from J, with 3 bases in between. Per germline, CDR1 SGHRS and CDR2 YFSETQ. The CDR3 spans 12 residues. In nucleotides, the CDR3 is TGCGCCAGCAGCTTGGAAGACTATGGCTACACCTTC. This sequence encodes CASSLEDYGYTF.

The V gene is TRBV6-6, the J gene TRBJ2-1; D unresolved. Trimming shortened V by 5 bases and J by 8 bases, and 16 bases separated the two germline ends. CDR1 is MNHNY, CDR2 SVGAGI, per germline (reference sequence). The CDR3 covers 14 residues. For the CDR3, the DNA is TGTGCCAGCAGTCCGATGGCGCAGAGCCATGAGCAGTTCTTC. Amino acid sequence: CASSPMAQSHEQFF.

The CDR3 DNA sequence: TGTGCCAGCAGTTTTCCGGGCTCCTACGAGCAGTACTTC. Its translation: CASSFPGSYEQYF. This sequence joins TRBV12-3 or TRBV12-4 and TRBJ2-7; D ambiguous. The CDR3 has 13 residues. Deletions cut 3 bases from V and 0 bases from J, with 6 bases between.

This sequence joins TRBV24-1 and TRBJ2-5; D not resolved. There are 15 residues in the CDR3. CDR1 is KGHDR, CDR2 SFDVKD, per germline. V was cut by 4 bases and J by 0 bases, with 11 bases left in between. CDR3: CATSDSRTYQETQYF. CDR3 nucleotides: TGTGCCACCAGTGACTCGCGTACGTACCAAGAGACCCAGTACTTC.

The chain joins TRBV4-1 to TRBJ2-4; no clear D gene. The V gene lost 0 bases and the J gene lost 3 bases, with 12 bases spanning the gap. This CDR3 is 16 amino acids long. Germline-derived CDR1 and CDR2 are MGHRA and YSYEKL. CDR3 loop: CASSQDIPVGKNIQYF. The CDR3 coding sequence is TGCGCCAGCAGCCAAGACATCCCGGTTGGCAAAAACATTCAGTACTTC.

The V call is TRBV28, the J call TRBJ2-5, with D maybe TRBD2 (6 bases). Trimming shortened V by 6 bases and J by 5 bases, and 10 bases separated the two germline ends. Germline lookup yields CDR1 MDHEN and CDR2 SYDVKM. This CDR3 contains 12 residues. In DNA form, the CDR3 reads TGTGCCAGCAGAGCGGGCCGGGAGACCCAGTACTTC. This translates into CASRAGRETQYF.

V usage is TRBV3-1 (or the pseudogene TRBV3-2) and J usage is TRBJ1-2, with 9 bases lining up with TRBD1. The CDR3 consists of 14 residues. Germline-derived CDR1 and CDR2 are LGHDT and YNNKEL (reference sequence). V gave up 3 bases and J gave up 5 bases; unmatched junction bases: 4. CDR3 nucleotides: TGTGCCAGCAGCCACGGGACAGGGAGTTATGGCTACACCTTC. Protein sequence: CASSHGTGSYGYTF.